The subject of this entry is one T cell receptor beta chain. Profiled with immunoSEQ multiplex PCR; TCRdb holds only in-frame clones, not every one. The repertoire holds roughly 180,000 clones, with around 87% as singletons. These data are taken from a study of blood T cell repertoires in COVID-19. V was pared by 4 bases and J by 5 bases, with 14 bases between. The CDR3 has 14 residues. Germline CDR1 and CDR2: GTSNPN and SVGIG (reference sequence). The TCR was taken from a man younger than 35 with acute or convalescent COVID-19. The specimen sequenced was peripheral blood. V gene TRBV30 combines with J gene TRBJ1-4; tentatively, D is TRBD1 (5 bases). DNA of the CDR3: TGTGCCTGGAAGTGGCAGGGAGGGAATGAAAAACTGTTTTTT. Amino acids: CAWKWQGGNEKLFF. The full variable domain, rest sourced from reference TRBV30 and TRBJ1-4, is SQTIHQWPATLVQPVGSPLSLECTVEGTSNPNLYWYRQAAGRGLQLLFYSVGIGQISSEVPQNLSASRPQDRQFILSSKKLLLSDSGFYLCAWKWQGGNEKLFFGSGTQLSVL.